This entry lists 25 T cell receptor beta chains sequenced from one sample in a study of T-cell reconstitution after alpha-beta-depleted transplantation in children. Preparation of the TCRbeta library involved a method that used unique molecular identifiers. TCRdb reprocessed the PCR reads with MiXCR, giving one entry per CDR3 protein. This repertoire shows roughly 400,000 distinct CDR3 sequences, approximately 41% found once; its top ten account for under 35%. The material was PBMCs, obtained before TCRalphabeta/CD19-depleted stem cell transplant. All receptors derive from a girl aged 2-10 years with aplastic anemia, due to receive a stem cell transplant.

This clonotype was detected only a few times. The CDR3 here is CSVFGQGGSGANVLTF. CDR3 nucleotide sequence: TGCAGCGTCTTTGGACAGGGAGGCTCTGGGGCCAACGTCCTGACTTTC. This chain links TRBV29-1 with TRBJ2-6, with TRBD1 matching over 8 bases. This CDR3 has 16 residues. V lost 6 bases and J lost 0; bases outside the gene matches: 7. The V gene's germline CDR1 is SQVTM and CDR2 ANQGSEA.

The genes are TRBV27 and TRBJ1-5; no firm D call. There are 14 residues in the CDR3. The ends were cut back, 6 bases at V and 7 bases at J, with 16 bases in the middle. CDR1 and CDR2 from the germline V gene are MNHEY and SMNVEV (reference sequence). The DNA for the CDR3 is TGTGCCAGCAGCTCCCTGGGATCGGGACAGCCCCAGCATTTT. Amino acid sequence: CASSSLGSGQPQHF.

This clonotype occurred many times. This sequence joins TRBV5-1 and TRBJ1-2; D is undetermined. Germline-derived CDR1 and CDR2 are SGHRS and YFSETQ. Trimming left V 4 bases short and J 8 bases short, with 3 bases between. The CDR3 sequence is 9 residues long. The CDR3: CASSRGYTF. Written as DNA, the CDR3 is TGCGCCAGCAGCCGGGGCTACACCTTC. The full variable domain, its missing parts supplied by reference TRBV5-1 and TRBJ1-2, is KAGVTQTPRYLIKTRGQQVTLSCSPISGHRSVSWYQQTPGQGLQFLFEYFSETQRNKGNFPGRFSGRQFSNSRSEMNVSTLELGDSALYLCASSRGYTFGSGTRLTVV.

This clonotype was detected only a few times. This chain links TRBV20-1 with TRBJ2-1; TRBD2 might be the D (5 bases). Looked up from germline, CDR1 is DFQATT and CDR2 is SNEGSKA (reference sequence). This CDR3 spans 12 amino acids. V lost 4 bases to trimming and J lost 7 bases, with 11 bases between them. This CDR3 is CSATTSGNEQFF. The CDR3 DNA is TGCAGTGCTACCACGTCGGGGAATGAGCAGTTCTTC.

This chain's CDR3 is CATSSVAGGPEEQYF. For the CDR3, the DNA is TGTGCCACCAGCAGCGTAGCGGGAGGGCCGGAGGAGCAGTACTTC. The chain carries TRBV15 and TRBJ2-7; 11 bases are shared with TRBD2. The trim removed 3 bases at V and 7 bases at J, leaving 8 bases unmatched. CDR3 length: 15 residues. The germline CDR1 and CDR2 sequences are LNHNV and YYDKDF (reference sequence).

V usage is TRBV20-1 and J usage is TRBJ2-7; a weak D match, TRBD2 (5 bases). Germline lookup yields CDR1 DFQATT and CDR2 SNEGSKA (reference sequence). V lost 7 bases to trimming and J lost 7 bases, with 14 bases between them. This CDR3 is 11 amino acids long. CDR3 nucleotide sequence: TGCAGTGGAGGGTCCCCCGGGGAGCAGTACTTC. This codes for CSGGSPGEQYF.

The rearrangement joins TRBV4-2 to TRBJ2-3, with a possible D match to TRBD2 (6 bases). The CDR3 runs to 16 residues. Trimming removed 3 bases from V and 2 bases from J, with 15 bases in between. Germline V gene sequence: CDR1 LGHNA, CDR2 YNFKEQ. CDR3 in amino acids: CASSQEGSGTTDTQYF. The CDR3, as DNA: TGTGCCAGCAGCCAGGAGGGAAGCGGAACCACAGATACGCAGTATTTT.

This clonotype came up a few times. This chain connects TRBV5-1 to TRBJ2-7; no clear D. Trimming took off 2 bases at V and 4 bases at J, with 10 bases between the two ends. Germline lookup yields CDR1 SGHRS and CDR2 YFSETQ. The CDR3 length is 13 residues. For the CDR3, the DNA is TGCGCCAGCAGCTTTTCCCCCGGGTACGAGCAGTACTTC. As protein: CASSFSPGYEQYF.

This clonotype was picked up many times. V is TRBV5-1 and J is TRBJ1-3, with 7 bases aligning to TRBD1. Germline trimming cut 0 bases from V and 8 bases from J; bases unmatched to any gene: 8. Germline V gene data show CDR1 as SGHRS and CDR2 as YFSETQ. This CDR3 is built from 15 residues. CDR3 amino acids: CASSLATVQGDTIYF. CDR3 DNA sequence: TGCGCCAGCAGCTTGGCCACAGTTCAGGGGGACACCATATATTTT.

This clonotype has a count of ten or more. The J gene is TRBJ2-3, the V gene TRBV20-1; 8 nucleotides match TRBD2. This CDR3 is 15 amino acids long. V was pared by 5 bases and J by 1 base, with 8 bases of the junction left unmatched. The germline gives CDR1 DFQATT, CDR2 SNEGSKA (reference sequence). This CDR3 is CSAPNYGRGTDTQYF. In DNA, the CDR3 is TGCAGTGCTCCTAATTACGGGAGGGGCACAGATACGCAGTATTTT.

V is TRBV18 and J is TRBJ2-5, with 7 bases matching TRBD1. In germline, CDR1 is KGHSH, CDR2 LQKENI. J gave up 4 bases and V 3 bases, and 5 bases lay outside the gene matches. The CDR3 is made up of 14 amino acids. The CDR3 loop is CASSPTGQVETQYF. The CDR3, as DNA: TGTGCCAGCTCACCGACAGGACAGGTAGAGACCCAGTACTTC.

The rearrangement joins TRBV28 to TRBJ2-3; D assignment may be TRBD1 or TRBD2 (5 bases each). The CDR3 covers 16 residues. Trimming took 5 bases from V and 0 from J, leaving 15 bases between them. The V gene's germline CDR1 is MDHEN and CDR2 SYDVKM. CDR3 coding DNA: TGTGCCAGCAGTCCCCCCGGGACGTTTAGCACAGATACGCAGTATTTT. Translating it yields CASSPPGTFSTDTQYF.

The chain is built from TRBV29-1 and TRBJ2-2; D is unresolved. V lost 2 bases and J 5 bases, leaving 9 bases between the germline ends. CDR3 length: 13 amino acids. Germline CDR1 and CDR2: SQVTM and ANQGSEA. CDR3 coding DNA: TGCAGCGTTGAAAAAGGGCTAACCGGGGAGCTGTTTTTT. Residues: CSVEKGLTGELFF.

V is TRBV7-6 and J is TRBJ2-7; a possible D gene is TRBD2 (6 bases). Trimming cost V 1 base and J 10 bases, with 17 bases left between them. CDR1 and CDR2 (germline): SGHVS, FNYEAQ. The CDR3 length is 14 residues. CDR3 in amino acids: CASSLEAGAGYQYF. CDR3 sequence (DNA): TGTGCCAGCAGCTTAGAAGCGGGCGCGGGATACCAGTACTTC.

There are many counts of this clonotype. The chain joins TRBV4-3 to TRBJ2-4; 11 nucleotides align to TRBD1. With V trimmed by 0 bases and J by 2 bases, 6 bases remained unmatched. This CDR3 comprises 18 residues. Germline loops: CDR1 LGHNA, CDR2 YSLEER. CDR3 sequence (DNA): TGCGCCAGCAGCCAAGATCCCCGGACAGGGGGCTCCAAAAACATTCAGTACTTC. Translation gives CASSQDPRTGGSKNIQYF.

This chain joins TRBV10-1 and TRBJ2-3; D is ambiguous. The CDR3 extends over 14 amino acids. Germline V gene sequence: CDR1 WNHNN, CDR2 SYGVQD (reference sequence). Trimming pared 3 bases from V and 1 base from J, leaving 8 bases between. DNA for the CDR3: TGCGCCAGCAGTGATTCCAGACGCACAGATACGCAGTATTTT. Translated: CASSDSRRTDTQYF.

The rearrangement uses TRBV9 and TRBJ2-1; D is tentatively TRBD1 or TRBD2 (5 bases each). This CDR3 has 16 amino acids. Trimming stripped 4 bases from V and 0 bases from J, with 14 bases between. CDR1 and CDR2 (germline): SGDLS, YYNGEE. The CDR3 here is CASSPRDASSYNEQFF. The DNA for the CDR3 is TGTGCCAGCAGCCCCCGGGACGCTAGCTCCTACAATGAGCAGTTCTTC.

The CDR3 is CASSPVESISGNTIYF. Here the CDR3 DNA reads TGTGCCAGCTCACCCGTAGAATCCATCTCTGGAAACACCATATATTTT. The chain carries TRBV18 and TRBJ1-3; no definite D call. V lost 3 bases to trimming and J lost 0 bases, with 12 bases between them. There are 16 residues in the CDR3. The germline V gene encodes CDR1 KGHSH and CDR2 LQKENI.

The sample holds a few counts of this clonotype. The rearrangement uses TRBV6-4 and TRBJ2-3; 9 bases are a match to TRBD1. Germline loops: CDR1 MRHNA, CDR2 SNTAGT. This CDR3 region has 15 residues. V lost 4 bases and J lost 1; bases outside the gene matches: 3. CDR3 DNA sequence: TGTGCCAGCAGTGCGGGACAGGGTGGCACAGATACGCAGTATTTT. Residues: CASSAGQGGTDTQYF.

The chain links TRBV7-9 to TRBJ2-7; 11 bases agree with TRBD1. The CDR3 spans 14 residues. V shed 6 bases, J shed 4 bases, and the junction held 5 bases outside the gene matches. Germline-derived CDR1 and CDR2 are SEHNR and FQNEAQ (reference sequence). The DNA of the CDR3 is TGTGCCAGCAGTGACGGACAGGGGGCATACGAGCAGTACTTC. Translation gives CASSDGQGAYEQYF.

V gene TRBV10-2 combines with J gene TRBJ2-7, with 9 bases identical to TRBD2. Per germline, CDR1 WSHSY and CDR2 SAAADI. This CDR3 spans 16 amino acids. Unmatched junction bases numbered 6, after V lost 2 bases and J lost 1 base. The CDR3 bases are TGCGCCAGCAGTGAGCGGTTAGCGGGAGTATCCTACGAGCAGTACTTC. Its translation is CASSERLAGVSYEQYF.

In this sample, this clonotype turned up once. The V gene is TRBV28, the J gene TRBJ2-7; 7 bases are shared with TRBD1. Germline CDR1 and CDR2: MDHEN and SYDVKM. J lost 2 bases, V lost 2 bases, and 3 bases had no gene match. The CDR3 spans 14 residues. DNA for the CDR3: TGTGCCAGCAGTTTAACAGGGGCACCCTACGAGCAGTACTTC. Translation gives CASSLTGAPYEQYF.

This clonotype was recorded many times. CDR3 sequence (DNA): TGTGCCTGGAGTGTAGAACTAGCGCTTAACAAGTTCTTC. Protein: CAWSVELALNKFF. The chain uses TRBV30 and TRBJ2-1, with 7 bases that match TRBD2. There are 13 residues in the CDR3. J lost 14 bases, V lost 0 bases, and 10 bases had no gene match. Germline CDR1 GTSNPN, CDR2 SVGIG (reference sequence).

This clonotype came up a few times. V gene TRBV20-1 combines with J gene TRBJ1-2; TRBD1 aligns across 10 bases. Germline values: CDR1 DFQATT, CDR2 SNEGSKA (reference sequence). This CDR3 is built from 15 residues. The ends lost 2 bases at V and 7 bases at J; junction bases unmatched: 10. CDR3 nucleotide sequence: TGCAGTGCTAGAACCGGGACAGGGGCGTCGCGTGGCTACACCTTC. Residues: CSARTGTGASRGYTF.

The chain recombines TRBV6-1 with TRBJ1-5, with D unresolved. The germline CDR1 and CDR2 sequences are MNHNS and SASEGT. This CDR3 contains 14 residues. Trimming took 6 bases from V and 7 from J, leaving 16 bases between them. In DNA form, the CDR3 reads TGTGCCAGCAGAACCAGCGGGGTCTCACAGCCCCAGCATTTT. It yields the protein CASRTSGVSQPQHF.